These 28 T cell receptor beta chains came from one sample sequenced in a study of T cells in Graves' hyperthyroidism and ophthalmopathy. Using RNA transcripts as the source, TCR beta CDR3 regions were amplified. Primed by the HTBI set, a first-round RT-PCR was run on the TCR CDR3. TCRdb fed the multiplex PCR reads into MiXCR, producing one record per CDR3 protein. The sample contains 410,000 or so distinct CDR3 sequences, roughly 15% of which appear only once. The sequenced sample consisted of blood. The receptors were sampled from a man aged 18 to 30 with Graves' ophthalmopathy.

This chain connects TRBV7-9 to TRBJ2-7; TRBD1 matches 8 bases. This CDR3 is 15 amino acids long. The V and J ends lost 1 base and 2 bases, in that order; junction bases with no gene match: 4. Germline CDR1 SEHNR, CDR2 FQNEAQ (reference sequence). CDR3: CASSLDGTGAYEQYF. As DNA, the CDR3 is TGTGCCAGCAGCTTAGACGGGACAGGAGCCTACGAGCAGTACTTC.

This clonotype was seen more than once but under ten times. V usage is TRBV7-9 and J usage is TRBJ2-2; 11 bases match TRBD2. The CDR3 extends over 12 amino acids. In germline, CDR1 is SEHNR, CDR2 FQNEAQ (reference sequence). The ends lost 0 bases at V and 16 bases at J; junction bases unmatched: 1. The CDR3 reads CASSLAGTSGFF. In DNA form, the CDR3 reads TGTGCCAGCAGCTTAGCCGGGACTAGCGGGTTTTTT.

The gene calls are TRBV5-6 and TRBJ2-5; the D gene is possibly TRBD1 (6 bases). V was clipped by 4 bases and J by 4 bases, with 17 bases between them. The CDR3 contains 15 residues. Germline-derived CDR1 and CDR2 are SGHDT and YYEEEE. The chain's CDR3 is CASSLQGRKGETQYF. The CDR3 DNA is TGTGCCAGCAGCCTACAGGGCCGGAAAGGAGAGACCCAGTACTTC.

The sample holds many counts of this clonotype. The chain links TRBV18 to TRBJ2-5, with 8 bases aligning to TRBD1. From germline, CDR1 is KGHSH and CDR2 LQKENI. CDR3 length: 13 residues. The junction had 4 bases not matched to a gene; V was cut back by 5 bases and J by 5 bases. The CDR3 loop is CASSSNRGETQYF. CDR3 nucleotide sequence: TGTGCCAGCTCATCCAACAGGGGGGAGACCCAGTACTTC.

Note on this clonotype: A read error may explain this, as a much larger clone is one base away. This chain's CDR3 is CSVEDTDTQYF. CDR3 in DNA: TGCAGCGTTGAAGACACAGATACGCAGTATTTT. V usage is TRBV29-1 and J usage is TRBJ2-3, with D uncertain. The germline V gene has CDR1 SQVTM and CDR2 ANQGSEA. V was cut by 0 bases and J by 2 bases, with 0 bases left in between. The CDR3 sequence is 11 residues long.

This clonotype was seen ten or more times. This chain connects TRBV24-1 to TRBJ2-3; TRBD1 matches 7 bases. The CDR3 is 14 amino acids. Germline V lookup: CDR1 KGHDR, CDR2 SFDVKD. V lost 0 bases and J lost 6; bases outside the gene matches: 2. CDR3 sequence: CATSDLRGQDTQYF. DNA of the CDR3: TGTGCCACCAGTGATTTGAGGGGGCAGGATACGCAGTATTTT.

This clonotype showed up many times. Written as DNA, the CDR3 is TGTGCCAGCAGTGAACTCCCGGCGGGGGGGGACTCCTACAATGAGCAGTTCTTC. This translates into CASSELPAGGDSYNEQFF. This chain uses TRBV12-3 or TRBV12-4 with TRBJ2-1; 9 bases map to TRBD2. The CDR3 covers 18 residues. V lost 5 bases, J lost 0 bases, and 11 bases stayed unmatched.

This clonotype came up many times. CDR3 bases: TGTGCCAGCAGCCGACAGAACAATCAGCCCCAGCATTTT. Amino acid sequence: CASSRQNNQPQHF. The J gene is TRBJ1-5, the V gene TRBV3-1, with a weak D call TRBD1 (5 bases). The CDR3 consists of 13 residues. Germline V CDR1 and CDR2: LGHDT, YNNKEL (reference sequence). The germline V and J ends were trimmed by 4 bases and 3 bases, with 7 bases remaining between them.

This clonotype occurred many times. For the CDR3, the DNA is TGTGCCAGCAGTGAACGAGGGACAGGGTACACAGATACGCAGTATTTT. Amino acids: CASSERGTGYTDTQYF. The rearrangement uses TRBV25-1 and TRBJ2-3; 9 bases match TRBD1. The CDR3 loop spans 16 amino acids. Losses at the gene ends were 2 bases for V and 2 bases for J; bases not matched to a gene: 5. The germline V gene encodes CDR1 MGHDK and CDR2 SYGVNS. The full variable domain, completed using reference TRBV25-1 and TRBJ2-3, is EADIYQTPRYLVIGTGKKITLECSQTMGHDKMYWYQQDPGMELHLIHYSYGVNSTEKGDLSSESTVSRIRTEHFPLTLESARPSHTSQYLCASSERGTGYTDTQYFGPGTRLTVL.

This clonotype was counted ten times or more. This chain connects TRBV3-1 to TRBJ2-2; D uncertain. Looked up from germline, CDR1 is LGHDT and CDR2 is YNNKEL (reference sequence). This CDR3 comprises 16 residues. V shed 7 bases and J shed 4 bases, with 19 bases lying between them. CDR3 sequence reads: CASTLPPRTATGELFF. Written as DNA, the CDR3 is TGTGCCAGCACCCTCCCTCCAAGGACCGCCACCGGGGAGCTGTTTTTT. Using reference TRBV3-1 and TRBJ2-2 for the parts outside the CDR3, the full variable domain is DTAVSQTPKYLVTQMGNDKSIKCEQNLGHDTMYWYKQDSKKFLKIMFSYNNKELIINETVPNRFSPKSPDKAHLNLHINSLELGDSAVYFCASTLPPRTATGELFFGEGSRLTVL.

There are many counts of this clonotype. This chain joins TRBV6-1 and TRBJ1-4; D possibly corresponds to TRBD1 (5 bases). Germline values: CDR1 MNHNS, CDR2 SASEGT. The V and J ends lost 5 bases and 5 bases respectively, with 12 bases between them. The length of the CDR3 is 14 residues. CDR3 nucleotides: TGTGCCAGCAGTCACCCGTGGACAAATGAAAAACTGTTTTTT. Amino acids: CASSHPWTNEKLFF.

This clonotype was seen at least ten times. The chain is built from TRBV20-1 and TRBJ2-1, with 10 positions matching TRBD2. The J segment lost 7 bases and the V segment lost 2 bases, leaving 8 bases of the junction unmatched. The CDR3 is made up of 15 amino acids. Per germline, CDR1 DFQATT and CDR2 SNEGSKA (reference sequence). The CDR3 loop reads CSARPSGRALNEQFF. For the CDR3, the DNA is TGCAGTGCTAGACCGAGCGGGAGGGCCTTAAATGAGCAGTTCTTC.

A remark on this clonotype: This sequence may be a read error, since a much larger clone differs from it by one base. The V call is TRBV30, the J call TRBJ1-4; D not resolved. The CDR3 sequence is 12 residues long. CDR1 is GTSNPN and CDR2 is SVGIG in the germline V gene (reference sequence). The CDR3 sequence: CAWRGFNEKLLF. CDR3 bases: TGTGCCTGGAGGGGATTTAATGAAAAACTGCTTTTT.

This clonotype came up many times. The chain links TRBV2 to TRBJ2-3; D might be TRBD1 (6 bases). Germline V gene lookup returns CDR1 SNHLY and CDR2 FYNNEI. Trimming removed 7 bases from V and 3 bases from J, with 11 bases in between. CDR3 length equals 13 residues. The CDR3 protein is CASNRGGTDTQYF. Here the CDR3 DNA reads TGTGCCAGCAATCGAGGGGGAACAGATACGCAGTATTTT.

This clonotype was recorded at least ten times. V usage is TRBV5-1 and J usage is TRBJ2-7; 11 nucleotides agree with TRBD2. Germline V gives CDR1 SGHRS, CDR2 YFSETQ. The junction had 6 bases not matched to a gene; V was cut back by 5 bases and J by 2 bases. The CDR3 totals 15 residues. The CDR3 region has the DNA TGCGCCAGCAGAACTAGCGGGAGTTCCGCCTACGAGCAGTACTTC. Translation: CASRTSGSSAYEQYF.

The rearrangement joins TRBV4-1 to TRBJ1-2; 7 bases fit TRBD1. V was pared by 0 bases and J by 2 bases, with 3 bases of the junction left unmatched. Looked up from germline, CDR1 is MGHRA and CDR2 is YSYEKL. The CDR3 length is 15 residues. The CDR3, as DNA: TGCGCCAGCAGCCAAGATTACAGGGGAAACTATGGCTACACCTTC. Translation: CASSQDYRGNYGYTF.

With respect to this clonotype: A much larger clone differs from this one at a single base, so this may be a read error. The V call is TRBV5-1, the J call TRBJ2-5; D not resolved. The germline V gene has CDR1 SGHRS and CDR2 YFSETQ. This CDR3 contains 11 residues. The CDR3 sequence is CASRSQETQCF. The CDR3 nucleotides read TGCGCCAGCAGGTCCCAAGAGACCCAGTGCTTC.

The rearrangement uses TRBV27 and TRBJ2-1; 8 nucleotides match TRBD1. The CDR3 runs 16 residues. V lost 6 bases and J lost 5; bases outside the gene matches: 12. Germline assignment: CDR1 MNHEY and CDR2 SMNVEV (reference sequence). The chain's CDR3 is CASSKPDRVRNNEQFF. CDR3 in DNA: TGTGCCAGCAGCAAACCGGACAGGGTTAGGAACAATGAGCAGTTCTTC.

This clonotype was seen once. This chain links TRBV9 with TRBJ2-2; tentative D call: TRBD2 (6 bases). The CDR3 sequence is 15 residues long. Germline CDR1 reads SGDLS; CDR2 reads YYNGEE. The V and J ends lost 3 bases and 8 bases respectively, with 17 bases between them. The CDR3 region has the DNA TGTGCCAGCAGCGGCAATCTAGCGTCTGCAGGGGAGCTGTTTTTT. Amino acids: CASSGNLASAGELFF.

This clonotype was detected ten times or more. The CDR3 protein is CASSERPSGTGGTETQYF. The CDR3 DNA follows: TGTGCCAGCAGTGAACGCCCTAGCGGGACCGGGGGCACAGAGACCCAGTACTTC. The chain uses TRBV6-1 and TRBJ2-5; 9 bases agree with TRBD2. The germline CDR1 and CDR2 sequences are MNHNS and SASEGT. The CDR3 contains 18 residues. Germline trimming cut 2 bases from V and 4 bases from J; bases unmatched to any gene: 14.

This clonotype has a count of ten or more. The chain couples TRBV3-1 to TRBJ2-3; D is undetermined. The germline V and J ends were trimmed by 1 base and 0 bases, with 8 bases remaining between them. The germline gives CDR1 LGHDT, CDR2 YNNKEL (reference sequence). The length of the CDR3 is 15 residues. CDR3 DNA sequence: TGTGCCAGCAGCCAAGTATTAGGGAGCACAGATACGCAGTATTTT. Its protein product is CASSQVLGSTDTQYF.

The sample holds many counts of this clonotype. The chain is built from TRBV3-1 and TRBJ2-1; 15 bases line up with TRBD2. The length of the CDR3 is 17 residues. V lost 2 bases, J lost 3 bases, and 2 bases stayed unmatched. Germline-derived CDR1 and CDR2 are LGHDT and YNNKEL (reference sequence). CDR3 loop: CASSQQGLAGGYNEQFF. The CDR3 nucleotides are TGTGCCAGCAGCCAACAGGGACTAGCGGGAGGCTACAATGAGCAGTTCTTC.

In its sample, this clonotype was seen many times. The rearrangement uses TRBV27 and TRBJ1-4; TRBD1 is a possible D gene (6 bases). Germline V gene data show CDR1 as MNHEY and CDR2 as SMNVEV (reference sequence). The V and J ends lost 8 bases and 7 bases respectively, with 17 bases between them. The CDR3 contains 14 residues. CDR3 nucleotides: TGTGCCAGCTGTCAGACAGGTTTCGGTGAAAAACTGTTTTTT. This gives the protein CASCQTGFGEKLFF.

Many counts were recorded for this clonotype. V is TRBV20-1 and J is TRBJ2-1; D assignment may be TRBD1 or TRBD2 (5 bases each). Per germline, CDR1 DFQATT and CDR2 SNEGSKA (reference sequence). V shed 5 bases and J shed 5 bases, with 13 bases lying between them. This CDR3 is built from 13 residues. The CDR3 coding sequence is TGCAGTGCTCACGAGCCGGGGCACAATGAGCAGTTCTTC. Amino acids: CSAHEPGHNEQFF.

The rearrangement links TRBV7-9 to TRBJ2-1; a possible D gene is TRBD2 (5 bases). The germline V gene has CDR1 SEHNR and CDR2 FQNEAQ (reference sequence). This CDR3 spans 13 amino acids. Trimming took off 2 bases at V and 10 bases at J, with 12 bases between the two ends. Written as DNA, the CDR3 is TGTGCCAGCAGCTTACGAGGGCCCTACGAGCAGTTCTTC. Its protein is CASSLRGPYEQFF. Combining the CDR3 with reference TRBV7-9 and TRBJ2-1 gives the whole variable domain DTGVSQNPRHKITKRGQNVTFRCDPISEHNRLYWYRQTLGQGPEFLTYFQNEAQLEKSRLLSDRFSAERPKGSFSTLEIQRTEQGDSAMYLCASSLRGPYEQFFGPGTRLTVL.

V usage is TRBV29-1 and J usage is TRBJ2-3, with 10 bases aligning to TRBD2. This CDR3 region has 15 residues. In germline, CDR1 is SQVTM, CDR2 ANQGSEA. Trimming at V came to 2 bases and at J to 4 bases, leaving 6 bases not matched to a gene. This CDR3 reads CSVESAGGPSDTQYF. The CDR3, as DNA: TGCAGCGTTGAATCAGCGGGAGGGCCTTCAGATACGCAGTATTTT.

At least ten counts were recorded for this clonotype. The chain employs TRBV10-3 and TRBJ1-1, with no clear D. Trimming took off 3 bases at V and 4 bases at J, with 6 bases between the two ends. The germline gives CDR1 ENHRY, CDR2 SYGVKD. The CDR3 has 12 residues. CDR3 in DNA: TGTGCCATCAGTGATCTCCTCACTGAAGCTTTCTTT. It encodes CAISDLLTEAFF.

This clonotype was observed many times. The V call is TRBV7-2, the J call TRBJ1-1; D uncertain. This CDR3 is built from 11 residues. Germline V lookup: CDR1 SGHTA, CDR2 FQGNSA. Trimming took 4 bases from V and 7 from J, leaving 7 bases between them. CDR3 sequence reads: CASSSPVEAFF. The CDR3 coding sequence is TGTGCCAGCAGCTCCCCCGTTGAAGCTTTCTTT.